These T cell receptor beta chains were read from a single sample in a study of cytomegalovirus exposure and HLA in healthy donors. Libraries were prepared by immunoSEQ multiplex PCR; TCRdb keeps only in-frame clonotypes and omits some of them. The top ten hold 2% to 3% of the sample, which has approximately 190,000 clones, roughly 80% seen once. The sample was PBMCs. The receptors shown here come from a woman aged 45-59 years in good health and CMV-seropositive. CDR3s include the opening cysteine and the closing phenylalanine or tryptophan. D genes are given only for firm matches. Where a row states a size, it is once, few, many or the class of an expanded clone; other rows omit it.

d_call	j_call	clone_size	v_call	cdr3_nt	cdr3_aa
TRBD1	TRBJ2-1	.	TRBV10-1	TGCGCCAGCAGTGAGTCGCCGGGACAGGGATACAATGAGCAGTTCTTC	CASSESPGQGYNEQFF
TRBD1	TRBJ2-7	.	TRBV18	TGTGCCAGCTCACCATGGAGCGGGACAGGGGTTGAGCAGTACTTC	CASSPWSGTGVEQYF
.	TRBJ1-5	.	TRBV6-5	TGTGCCAGCAGTTACTACACAGGGCAGCCCCAGCATTTT	CASSYYTGQPQHF
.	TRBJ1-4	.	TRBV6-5	TGTGCCAGCAGTCGGGGAGATGAAAAACTGTTTTTT	CASSRGDEKLFF
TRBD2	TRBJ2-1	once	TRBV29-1	TGCAGCGTCAAGGCCGGCGGGGGGTCTACCTACAATGAGCAGTTCTTC	CSVKAGGGSTYNEQFF
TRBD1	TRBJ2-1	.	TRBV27	TGTGCCAGCAGTTCCGGACAGGCCTACAATGAGCAGTTCTTC	CASSSGQAYNEQFF
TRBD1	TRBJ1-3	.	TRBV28	TGTGCCAGCACTACCCAGGGGGCACAAGGAAACACCATATATTTT	CASTTQGAQGNTIYF
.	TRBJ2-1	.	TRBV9	TGTGCCAGCAGCCCGAGTCCAAACAATGAGCAGTTCTTC	CASSPSPNNEQFF
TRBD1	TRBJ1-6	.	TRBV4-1	TGCGCCAGCAGCCAAGAAATCCCGGGACAGGGTCGGAACTATAATTCCCCCCGCCACTTT	CASSQEIPGQGRNYNSPRHF
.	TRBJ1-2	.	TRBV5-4	TGTGCCAGCAGCTTGGTTTCAGGGCACTATGGCTACACCTTC	CASSLVSGHYGYTF
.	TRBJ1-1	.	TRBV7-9	TGTTCCAGCAGGTCCGGTGGCACTGAAGCTTTCTTT	CSSRSGGTEAFF
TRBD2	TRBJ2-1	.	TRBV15	TGTGCCACCAGCAACGGACTAGCGGGCCGGCGGGAGCAGTTCTTC	CATSNGLAGRREQFF
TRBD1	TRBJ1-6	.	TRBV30	TGTGCCTGGAGTGGGGCAGGGGGCTTCTATAATTCACCCCTCCACTTT	CAWSGAGGFYNSPLHF